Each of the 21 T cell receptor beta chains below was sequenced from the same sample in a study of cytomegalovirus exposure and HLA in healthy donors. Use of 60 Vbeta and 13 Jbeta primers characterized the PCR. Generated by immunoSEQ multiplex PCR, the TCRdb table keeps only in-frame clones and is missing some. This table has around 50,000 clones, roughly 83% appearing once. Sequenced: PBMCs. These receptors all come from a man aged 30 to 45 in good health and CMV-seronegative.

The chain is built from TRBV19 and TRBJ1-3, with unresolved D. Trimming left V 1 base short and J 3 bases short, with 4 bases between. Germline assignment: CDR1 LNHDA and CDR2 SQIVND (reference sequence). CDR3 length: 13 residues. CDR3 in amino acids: CASSIAGGNTIYF. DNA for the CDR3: TGTGCCAGTAGTATAGCCGGTGGAAACACCATATATTTT.

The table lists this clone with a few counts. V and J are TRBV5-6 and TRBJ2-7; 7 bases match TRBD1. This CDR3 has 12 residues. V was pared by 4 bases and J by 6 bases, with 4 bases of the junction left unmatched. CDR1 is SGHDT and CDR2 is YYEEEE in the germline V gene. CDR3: CASSKGAGEQYF. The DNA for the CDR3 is TGTGCCAGCAGCAAGGGGGCGGGCGAGCAGTACTTC.

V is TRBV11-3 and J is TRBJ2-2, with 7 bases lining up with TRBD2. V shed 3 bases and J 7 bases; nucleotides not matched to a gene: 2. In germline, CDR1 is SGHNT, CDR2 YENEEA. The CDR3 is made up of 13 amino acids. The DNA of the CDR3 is TGTGCCAGCAGCTTGGGGGAGGGCGGGGAGCTGTTTTTT. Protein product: CASSLGEGGELFF.

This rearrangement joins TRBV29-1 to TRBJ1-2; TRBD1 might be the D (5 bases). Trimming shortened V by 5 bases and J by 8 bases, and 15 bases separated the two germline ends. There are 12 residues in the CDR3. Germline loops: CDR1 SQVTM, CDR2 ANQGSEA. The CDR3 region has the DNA TGCAGCGTTTTCCGCGGGGCGGGGGGCTACACCTTC. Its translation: CSVFRGAGGYTF.

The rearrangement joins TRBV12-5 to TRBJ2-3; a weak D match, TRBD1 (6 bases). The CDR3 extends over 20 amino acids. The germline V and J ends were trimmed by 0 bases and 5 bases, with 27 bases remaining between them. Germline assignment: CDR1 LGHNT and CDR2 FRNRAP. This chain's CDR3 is CASGLVLHYLRKKGGDTQYF. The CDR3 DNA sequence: TGTGCTAGTGGTTTGGTCCTCCACTACCTGAGGAAAAAAGGGGGAGATACGCAGTATTTT.

The CDR3 DNA is TGTGCCAGCAGTTCTTATAGCAATCAGCCCCAGCATTTT. It encodes CASSSYSNQPQHF. This chain links TRBV27 with TRBJ1-5, with D unclear. The CDR3 spans 13 residues. Trimming took off 4 bases at V and 0 bases at J, with 4 bases between the two ends. CDR1 and CDR2 from the germline V gene are MNHEY and SMNVEV (reference sequence).

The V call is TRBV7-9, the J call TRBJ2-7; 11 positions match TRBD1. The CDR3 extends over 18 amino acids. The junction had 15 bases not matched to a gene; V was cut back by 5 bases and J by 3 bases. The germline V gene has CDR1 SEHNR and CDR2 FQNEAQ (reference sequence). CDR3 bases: TGTGCCAGCAGCCCAAGAGGGGGGCCGGGACAGGGGGACTACGAGCAGTACTTC. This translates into CASSPRGGPGQGDYEQYF.

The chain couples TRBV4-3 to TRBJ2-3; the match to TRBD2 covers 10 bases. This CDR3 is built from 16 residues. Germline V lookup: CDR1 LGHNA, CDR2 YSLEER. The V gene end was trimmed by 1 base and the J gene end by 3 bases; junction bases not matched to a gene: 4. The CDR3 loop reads CASSQGTAGGTDTQYF. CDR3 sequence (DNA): TGCGCCAGCAGCCAAGGAACAGCGGGAGGGACAGATACGCAGTATTTT.

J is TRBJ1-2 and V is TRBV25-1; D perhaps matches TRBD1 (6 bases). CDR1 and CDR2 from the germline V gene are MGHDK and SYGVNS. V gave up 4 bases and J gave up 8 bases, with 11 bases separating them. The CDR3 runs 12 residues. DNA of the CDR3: TGTGCCAGCAGTGGGGAGGGGGGCGGCTACACCTTC. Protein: CASSGEGGGYTF.

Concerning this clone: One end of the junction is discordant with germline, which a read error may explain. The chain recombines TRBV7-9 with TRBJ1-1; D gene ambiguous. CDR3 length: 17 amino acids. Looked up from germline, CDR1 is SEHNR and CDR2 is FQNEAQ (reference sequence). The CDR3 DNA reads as TGTTCCAGCAGCTCCTTGCCGGGTCTTATTATGAACACTGAAGCTTTCTTT. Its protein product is CSSSSLPGLIMNTEAFF.

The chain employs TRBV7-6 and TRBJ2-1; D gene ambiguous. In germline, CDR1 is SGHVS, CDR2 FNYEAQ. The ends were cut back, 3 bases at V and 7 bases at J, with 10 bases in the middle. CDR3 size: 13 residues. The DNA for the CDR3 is TGTGCCAGCAGCTTTAGGCCGGAGAATGAGCAGTTCTTC. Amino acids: CASSFRPENEQFF.

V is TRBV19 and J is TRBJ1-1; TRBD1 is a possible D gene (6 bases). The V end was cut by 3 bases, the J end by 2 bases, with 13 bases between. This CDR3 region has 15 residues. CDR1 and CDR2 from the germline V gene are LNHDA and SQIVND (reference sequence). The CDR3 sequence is CASSMGGGRNTEAFF. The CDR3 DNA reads TGTGCCAGTAGTATGGGCGGGGGGCGAAACACTGAAGCTTTCTTT.

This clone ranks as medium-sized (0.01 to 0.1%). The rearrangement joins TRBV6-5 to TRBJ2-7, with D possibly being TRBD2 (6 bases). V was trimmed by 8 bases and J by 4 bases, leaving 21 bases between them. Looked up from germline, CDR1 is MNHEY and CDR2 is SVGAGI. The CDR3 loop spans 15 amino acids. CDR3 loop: CASAQGTGVLYEQYF. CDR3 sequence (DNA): TGTGCCAGCGCCCAAGGGACTGGAGTTTTATACGAGCAGTACTTC.

The CDR3 sequence is CATSREIAQGALGYTF. As DNA, the CDR3 is TGTGCCACCAGCAGAGAGATCGCACAGGGAGCGCTTGGCTACACCTTC. This sequence joins TRBV15 and TRBJ1-2; D possibly corresponds to TRBD1 (6 bases). V was clipped by 0 bases and J by 7 bases, with 18 bases between them. The CDR3 runs 16 residues. Germline V gene data show CDR1 as LNHNV and CDR2 as YYDKDF (reference sequence).

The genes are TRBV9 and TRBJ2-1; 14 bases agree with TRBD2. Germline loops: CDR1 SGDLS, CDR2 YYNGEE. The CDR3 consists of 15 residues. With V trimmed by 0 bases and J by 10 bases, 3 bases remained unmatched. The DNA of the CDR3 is TGTGCCAGCAGCGTAGGGGGACTAGCGGGAGACGAGCAGTTCTTC. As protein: CASSVGGLAGDEQFF.

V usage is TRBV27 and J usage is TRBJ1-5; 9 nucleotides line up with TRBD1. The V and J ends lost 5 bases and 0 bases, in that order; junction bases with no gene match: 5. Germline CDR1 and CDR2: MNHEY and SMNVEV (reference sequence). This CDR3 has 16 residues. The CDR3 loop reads CASSIRTGDSNQPQHF. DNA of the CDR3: TGTGCCAGCAGTATACGGACAGGGGATAGCAATCAGCCCCAGCATTTT.

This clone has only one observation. In DNA, the CDR3 is TGCGCCAGCAGCCAAGTTGTCGTGACAGGGCGTTACTATGGCTACACCTTC. Residues: CASSQVVVTGRYYGYTF. The chain couples TRBV4-1 to TRBJ1-2; TRBD1 agrees at 7 bases. Germline V gene lookup returns CDR1 MGHRA and CDR2 YSYEKL. Trimming cost V 1 base and J 3 bases; bases outside gene matches: 11. The CDR3 consists of 17 residues.

CDR3 amino acids: CASSLTSGRAYEQFF. The CDR3 nucleotides are TGTGCCAGCAGCTTGACTAGCGGGAGGGCATATGAGCAGTTCTTC. The chain carries TRBV5-4 and TRBJ2-1; TRBD2 aligns across 13 bases. With V trimmed by 1 base and J by 8 bases, 3 bases remained unmatched. Per the germline V gene, CDR1 is SGHNT and CDR2 is YYREEE (reference sequence). The CDR3 has 15 amino acids. Together with reference TRBV5-4 and TRBJ2-1, the CDR3 gives the full variable domain: ETGVTQSPTHLIKTRGQQVTLRCSSQSGHNTVSWYQQALGQGPQFIFQYYREEENGRGNFPPRFSGLQFPNYSSELNVNALELDDSALYLCASSLTSGRAYEQFFGPGTRLTVL.

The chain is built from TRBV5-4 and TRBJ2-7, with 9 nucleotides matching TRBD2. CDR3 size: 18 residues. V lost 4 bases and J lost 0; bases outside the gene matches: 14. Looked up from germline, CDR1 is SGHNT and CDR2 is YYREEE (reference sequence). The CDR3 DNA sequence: TGTGCCAGCAGCCCCGGGACTAGCTTTTTTCCTAGCTCCTACGAGCAGTACTTC. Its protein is CASSPGTSFFPSSYEQYF.

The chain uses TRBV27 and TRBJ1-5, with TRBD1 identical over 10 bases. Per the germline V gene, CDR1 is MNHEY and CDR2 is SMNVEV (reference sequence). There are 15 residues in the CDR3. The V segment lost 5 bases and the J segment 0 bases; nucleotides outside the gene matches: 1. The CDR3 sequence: CASSGQGDSNQPQHF. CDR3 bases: TGTGCCAGCAGTGGACAGGGGGATAGCAATCAGCCCCAGCATTTT.

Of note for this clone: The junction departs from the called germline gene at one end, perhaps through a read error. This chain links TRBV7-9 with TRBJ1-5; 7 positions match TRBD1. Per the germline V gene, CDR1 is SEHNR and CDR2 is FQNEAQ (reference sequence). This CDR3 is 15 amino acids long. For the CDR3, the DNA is TGTTCCAGCAGCTCGGGACAGTATAGCAATCAGCCCCAGCATTTT. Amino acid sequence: CSSSSGQYSNQPQHF.